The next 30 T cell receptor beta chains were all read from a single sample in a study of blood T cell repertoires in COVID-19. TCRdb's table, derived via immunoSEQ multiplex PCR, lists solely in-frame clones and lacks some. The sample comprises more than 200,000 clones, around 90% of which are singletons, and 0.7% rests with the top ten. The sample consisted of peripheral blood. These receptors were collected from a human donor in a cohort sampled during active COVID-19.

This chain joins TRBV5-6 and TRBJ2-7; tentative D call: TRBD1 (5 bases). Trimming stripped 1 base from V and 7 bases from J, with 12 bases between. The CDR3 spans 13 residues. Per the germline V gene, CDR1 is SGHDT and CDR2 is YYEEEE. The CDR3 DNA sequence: TGTGCCAGCAGCTTGATAGGGGTTGGGGAGCAGTACTTC. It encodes CASSLIGVGEQYF.

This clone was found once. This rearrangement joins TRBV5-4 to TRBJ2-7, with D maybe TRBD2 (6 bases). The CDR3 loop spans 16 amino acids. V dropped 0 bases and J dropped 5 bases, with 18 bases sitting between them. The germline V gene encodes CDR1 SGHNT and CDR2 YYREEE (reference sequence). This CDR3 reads CASSLDASEGANEQYF. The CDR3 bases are TGTGCCAGCAGCTTGGATGCTTCGGAGGGAGCGAACGAGCAGTACTTC.

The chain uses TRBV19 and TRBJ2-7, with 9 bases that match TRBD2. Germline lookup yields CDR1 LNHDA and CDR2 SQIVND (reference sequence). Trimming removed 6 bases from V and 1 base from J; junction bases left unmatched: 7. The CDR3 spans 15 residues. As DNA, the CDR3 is TGTGCCAGTAGCAAACTAGCGGGCCTTTCCTACGAGCAGTACTTC. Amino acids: CASSKLAGLSYEQYF.

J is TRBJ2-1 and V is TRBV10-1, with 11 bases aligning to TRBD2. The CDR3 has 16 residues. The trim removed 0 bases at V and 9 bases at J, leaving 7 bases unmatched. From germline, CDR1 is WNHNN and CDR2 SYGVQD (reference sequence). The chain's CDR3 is CASSESVSGGEVEQFF. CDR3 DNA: TGCGCCAGCAGTGAGTCGGTTAGCGGGGGGGAGGTTGAGCAGTTCTTC.

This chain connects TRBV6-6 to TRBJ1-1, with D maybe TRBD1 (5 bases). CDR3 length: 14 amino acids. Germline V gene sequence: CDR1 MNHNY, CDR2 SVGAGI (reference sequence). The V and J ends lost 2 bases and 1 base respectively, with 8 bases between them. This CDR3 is CASSYRRGNTEAFF. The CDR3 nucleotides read TGTGCCAGCAGTTACAGAAGGGGGAACACTGAAGCTTTCTTT.

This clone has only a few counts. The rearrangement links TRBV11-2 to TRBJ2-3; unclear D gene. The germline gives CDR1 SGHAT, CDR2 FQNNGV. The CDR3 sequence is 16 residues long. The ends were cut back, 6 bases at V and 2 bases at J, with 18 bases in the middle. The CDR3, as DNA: TGTGCCAGCAGTCGCCGTCCGTGGGCGAACACAGATACGCAGTATTTT. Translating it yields CASSRRPWANTDTQYF. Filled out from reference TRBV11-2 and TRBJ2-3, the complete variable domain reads EAGVAQSPRYKIIEKRQSVAFWCNPISGHATLYWYQQILGQGPKLLIQFQNNGVVDDSQLPKDRFSAERLKGVDSTLKIQPAKLEDSAVYLCASSRRPWANTDTQYFGPGTRLTVL.

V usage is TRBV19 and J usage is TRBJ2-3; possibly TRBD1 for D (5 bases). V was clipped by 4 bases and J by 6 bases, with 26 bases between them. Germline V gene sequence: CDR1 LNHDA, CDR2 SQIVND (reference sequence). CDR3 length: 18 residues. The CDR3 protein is CASSTPLVPGPDLDTQYF. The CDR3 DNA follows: TGTGCCAGTAGTACCCCATTAGTCCCAGGGCCCGATTTGGATACGCAGTATTTT.

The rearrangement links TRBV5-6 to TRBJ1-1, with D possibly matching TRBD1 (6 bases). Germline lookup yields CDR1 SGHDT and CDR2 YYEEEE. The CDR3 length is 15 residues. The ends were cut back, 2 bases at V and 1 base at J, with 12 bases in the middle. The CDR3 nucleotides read TGTGCCAGCAGCTTCCCCGGGACATGGAACACTGAAGCTTTCTTT. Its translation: CASSFPGTWNTEAFF.

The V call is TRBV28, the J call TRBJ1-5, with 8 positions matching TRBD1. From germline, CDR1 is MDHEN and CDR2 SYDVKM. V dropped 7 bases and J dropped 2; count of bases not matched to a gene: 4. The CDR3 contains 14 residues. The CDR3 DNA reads TGTGCCAGCACCGAGACAGGGGGCAATCAGCCCCAGCATTTT. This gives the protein CASTETGGNQPQHF.

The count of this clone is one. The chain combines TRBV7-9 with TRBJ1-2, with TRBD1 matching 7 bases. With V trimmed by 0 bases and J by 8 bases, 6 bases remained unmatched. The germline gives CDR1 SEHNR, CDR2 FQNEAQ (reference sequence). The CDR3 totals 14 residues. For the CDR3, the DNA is TGTGCCAGCAGCTTAGCAGGGGGCCCGCTGGGCTACACCTTC. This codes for CASSLAGGPLGYTF. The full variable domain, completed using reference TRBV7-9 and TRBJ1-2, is DTGVSQNPRHKITKRGQNVTFRCDPISEHNRLYWYRQTLGQGPEFLTYFQNEAQLEKSRLLSDRFSAERPKGSFSTLEIQRTEQGDSAMYLCASSLAGGPLGYTFGSGTRLTVV.

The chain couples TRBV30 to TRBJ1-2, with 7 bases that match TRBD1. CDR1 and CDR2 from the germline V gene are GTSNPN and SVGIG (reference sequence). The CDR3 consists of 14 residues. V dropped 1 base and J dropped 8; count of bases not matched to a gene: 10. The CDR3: CAWSAHRQGSGYTF. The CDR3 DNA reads TGTGCCTGGAGTGCTCACCGACAGGGAAGCGGCTACACCTTC.

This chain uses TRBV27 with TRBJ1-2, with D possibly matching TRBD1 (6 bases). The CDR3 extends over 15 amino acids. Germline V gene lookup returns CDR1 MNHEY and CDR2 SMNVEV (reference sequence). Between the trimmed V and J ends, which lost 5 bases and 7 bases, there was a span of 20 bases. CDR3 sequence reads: CASSAPGQQSGGYTF. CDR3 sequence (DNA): TGTGCCAGCAGTGCACCGGGACAACAAAGCGGTGGCTACACCTTC.

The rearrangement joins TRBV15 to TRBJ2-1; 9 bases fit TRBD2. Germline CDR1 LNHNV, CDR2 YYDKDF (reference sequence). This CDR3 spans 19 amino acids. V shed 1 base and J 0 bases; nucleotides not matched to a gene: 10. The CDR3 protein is CATSRVGSSGDYSYNEQFF. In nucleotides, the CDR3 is TGTGCCACCAGCAGAGTGGGTTCTAGCGGGGACTACTCCTACAATGAGCAGTTCTTC.

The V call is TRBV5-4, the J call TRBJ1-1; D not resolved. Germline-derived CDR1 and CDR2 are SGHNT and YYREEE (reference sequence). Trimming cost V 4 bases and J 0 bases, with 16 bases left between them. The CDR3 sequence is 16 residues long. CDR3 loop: CASSLGGLRVNTEAFF. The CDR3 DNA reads TGTGCCAGCAGCCTCGGAGGGCTAAGGGTGAACACTGAAGCTTTCTTT.

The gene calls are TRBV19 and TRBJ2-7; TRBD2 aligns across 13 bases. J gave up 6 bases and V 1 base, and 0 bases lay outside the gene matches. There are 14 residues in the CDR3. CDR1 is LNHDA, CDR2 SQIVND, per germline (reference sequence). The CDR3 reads CASSIGTSGSEQYF. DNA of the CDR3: TGTGCCAGTAGTATAGGGACTAGCGGGAGCGAGCAGTACTTC.

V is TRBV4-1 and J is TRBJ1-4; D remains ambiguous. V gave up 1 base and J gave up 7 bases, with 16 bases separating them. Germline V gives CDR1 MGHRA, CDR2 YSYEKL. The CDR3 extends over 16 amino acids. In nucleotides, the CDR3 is TGCGCCAGCAGCCAAGTCACCATCCTTCGGGGTGAAAAACTGTTTTTT. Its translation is CASSQVTILRGEKLFF.

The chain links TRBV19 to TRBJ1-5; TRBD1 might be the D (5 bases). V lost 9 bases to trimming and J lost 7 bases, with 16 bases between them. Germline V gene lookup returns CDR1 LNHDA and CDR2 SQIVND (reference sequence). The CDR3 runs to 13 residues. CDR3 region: CASSWGGEQPQHF. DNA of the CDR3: TGTGCCAGCAGTTGGGGGGGGGAGCAGCCCCAGCATTTT.

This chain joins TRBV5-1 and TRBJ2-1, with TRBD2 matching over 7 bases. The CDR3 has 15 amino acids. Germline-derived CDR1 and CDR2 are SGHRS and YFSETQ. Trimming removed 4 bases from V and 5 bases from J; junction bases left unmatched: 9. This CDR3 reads CASSGSGKINNEQFF. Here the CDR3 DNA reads TGCGCCAGCAGCGGAAGCGGGAAAATTAACAATGAGCAGTTCTTC.

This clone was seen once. The CDR3 DNA follows: TGTGCCAGCAGCCCCTGGGACAGGAGCAACTATGGCTACACCTTC. Protein: CASSPWDRSNYGYTF. This chain connects TRBV11-2 to TRBJ1-2; 8 positions match TRBD1. With V trimmed by 5 bases and J by 2 bases, 7 bases remained unmatched. CDR3 length: 15 amino acids. Looked up from germline, CDR1 is SGHAT and CDR2 is FQNNGV.

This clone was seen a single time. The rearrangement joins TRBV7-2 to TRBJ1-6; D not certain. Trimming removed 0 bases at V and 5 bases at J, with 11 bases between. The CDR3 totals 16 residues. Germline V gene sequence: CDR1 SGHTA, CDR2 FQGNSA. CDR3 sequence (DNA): TGTGCCAGCAGCTTAGCGGTCCTGGCCGATAATTCACCCCTCCACTTT. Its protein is CASSLAVLADNSPLHF.

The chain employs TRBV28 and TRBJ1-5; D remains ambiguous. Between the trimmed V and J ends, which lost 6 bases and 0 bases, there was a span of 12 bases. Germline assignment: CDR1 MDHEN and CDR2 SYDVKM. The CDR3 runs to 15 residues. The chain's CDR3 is CASRTEALSNQPQHF. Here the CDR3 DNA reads TGTGCCAGCAGAACCGAGGCCCTTAGCAATCAGCCCCAGCATTTT.

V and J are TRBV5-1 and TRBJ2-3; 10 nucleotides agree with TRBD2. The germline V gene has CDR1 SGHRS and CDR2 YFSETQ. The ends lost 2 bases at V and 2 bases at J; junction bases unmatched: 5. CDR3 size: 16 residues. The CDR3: CASSLRTSGYTDTQYF. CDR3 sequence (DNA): TGCGCCAGCAGCTTAAGGACTAGCGGATACACAGATACGCAGTATTTT.

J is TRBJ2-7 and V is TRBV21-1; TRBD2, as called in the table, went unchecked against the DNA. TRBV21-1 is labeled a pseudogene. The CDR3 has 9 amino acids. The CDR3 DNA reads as TGTGTAGAAGAGAGCGAGCAGTACTTC. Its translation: CVEESEQYF.

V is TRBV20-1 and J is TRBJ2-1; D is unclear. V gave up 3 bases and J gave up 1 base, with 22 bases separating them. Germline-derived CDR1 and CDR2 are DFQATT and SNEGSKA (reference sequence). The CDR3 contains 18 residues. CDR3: CSASHYSKRSRSYNEQFF. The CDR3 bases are TGCAGTGCTAGTCATTACTCCAAAAGGAGTAGGTCCTACAATGAGCAGTTCTTC.

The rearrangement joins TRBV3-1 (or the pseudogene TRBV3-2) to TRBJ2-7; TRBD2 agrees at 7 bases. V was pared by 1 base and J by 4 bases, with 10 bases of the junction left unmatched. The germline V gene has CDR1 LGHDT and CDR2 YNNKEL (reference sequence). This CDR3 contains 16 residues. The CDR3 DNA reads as TGTGCCAGCAGCCAAGGGGCGGGACTAATAAAATACGAGCAGTACTTC. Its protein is CASSQGAGLIKYEQYF.

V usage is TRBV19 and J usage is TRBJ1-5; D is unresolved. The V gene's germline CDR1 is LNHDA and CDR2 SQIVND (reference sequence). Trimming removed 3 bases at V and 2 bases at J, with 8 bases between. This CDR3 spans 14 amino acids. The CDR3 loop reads CASSIARGNQPQHF. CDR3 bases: TGTGCCAGTAGTATCGCTCGGGGCAATCAGCCCCAGCATTTT.

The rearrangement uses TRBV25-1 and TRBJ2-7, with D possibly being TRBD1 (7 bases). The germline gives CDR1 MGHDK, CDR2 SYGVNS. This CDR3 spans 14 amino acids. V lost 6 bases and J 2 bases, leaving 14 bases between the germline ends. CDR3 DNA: TGTGCCAGCAGCGGAGGGACAGCAGCCTACGAGCAGTACTTC. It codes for CASSGGTAAYEQYF.

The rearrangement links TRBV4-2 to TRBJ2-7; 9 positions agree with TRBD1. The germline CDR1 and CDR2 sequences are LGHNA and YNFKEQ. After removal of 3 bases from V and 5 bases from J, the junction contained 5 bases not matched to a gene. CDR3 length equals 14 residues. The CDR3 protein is CASSHGTGSDEQYF. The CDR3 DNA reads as TGTGCCAGCAGCCACGGGACAGGGTCTGACGAGCAGTACTTC.

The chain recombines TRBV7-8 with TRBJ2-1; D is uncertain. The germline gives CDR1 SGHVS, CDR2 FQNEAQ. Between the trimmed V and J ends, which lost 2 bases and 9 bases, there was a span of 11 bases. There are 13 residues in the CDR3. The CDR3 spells CASSLNSGGEQFF. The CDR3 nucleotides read TGTGCCAGCAGCTTAAATTCTGGCGGTGAGCAGTTCTTC.

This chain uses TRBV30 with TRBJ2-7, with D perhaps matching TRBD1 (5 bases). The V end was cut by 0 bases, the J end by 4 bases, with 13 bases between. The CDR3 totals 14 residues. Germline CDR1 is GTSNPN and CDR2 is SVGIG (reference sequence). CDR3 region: CAWSVFQGQYEQYF. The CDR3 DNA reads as TGTGCCTGGAGTGTATTCCAGGGCCAATACGAGCAGTACTTC. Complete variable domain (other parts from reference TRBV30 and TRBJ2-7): SQTIHQWPATLVQPVGSPLSLECTVEGTSNPNLYWYRQAAGRGLQLLFYSVGIGQISSEVPQNLSASRPQDRQFILSSKKLLLSDSGFYLCAWSVFQGQYEQYFGPGTRLTVT.